These 26 T cell receptor beta chains originate from one sample sequenced in a study of blood T cells in healthy people across ages. Primers used in a second PCR of about 7 to 12 cycles were a sample-barcoded 5' primer and a J-beta primer mix. From the 5' RACE reads, TCRdb called clonotypes with MiXCR, one entry per CDR3 protein. The table lists 1 million to 1.2 million distinct CDR3 sequences, roughly two fifths of them singletons. Sequenced sample: blood. The origin of the receptors is a man younger than 35 in good health.

This clonotype has a handful of counts. J is TRBJ1-1 and V is TRBV12-3 or TRBV12-4, with TRBD1 matching over 8 bases. CDR3 size: 15 residues. The J segment lost 5 bases and the V segment lost 5 bases, leaving 10 bases of the junction unmatched. The CDR3 DNA reads TGTGCCAGCAGTATCGACAGGGGCGTAGGGACTGAAGCTTTCTTT. Residues: CASSIDRGVGTEAFF.

For this clonotype: At one end the junction does not follow the germline gene, possibly because of a read error. V and J are TRBV4-1 and TRBJ1-6; D is ambiguous. From germline, CDR1 is MGHRA and CDR2 YSYEKL. The CDR3 totals 13 residues. In DNA form, the CDR3 reads TGTGCCAGCAGCCAAGATCAAAATTCACCCCTCCACTTT. It is translated as CASSQDQNSPLHF.

This clonotype was counted only a few times. V is TRBV7-3 and J is TRBJ2-5; no definite D call. This CDR3 contains 13 residues. Germline V gives CDR1 SGHTA, CDR2 FQGTGA. Trimming took 6 bases from V and 1 from J, leaving 9 bases between them. CDR3 coding DNA: TGTGCCAGCAGTTCATCGATCCAAGAGACCCAGTACTTC. Its translation is CASSSSIQETQYF.

This rearrangement joins TRBV7-2 to TRBJ2-3; the match to TRBD2 covers 8 bases. The CDR3 spans 16 residues. The trim removed 5 bases at V and 3 bases at J, leaving 10 bases unmatched. Germline V gives CDR1 SGHTA, CDR2 FQGNSA. The CDR3 spells CASSLNGGAGTDTQYF. The CDR3 nucleotides are TGTGCCAGCAGCCTTAACGGGGGGGCCGGTACAGATACGCAGTATTTT. Looking up the rest from reference TRBV7-2 and TRBJ2-3 gives the full variable domain: GAGVSQSPSNKVTEKGKDVELRCDPISGHTALYWYRQSLGQGLEFLIYFQGNSAPDKSGLPSDRFSAERTGGSVSTLTIQRTQQEDSAVYLCASSLNGGAGTDTQYFGPGTRLTVL.

The chain couples TRBV4-2 to TRBJ1-2, with 11 bases identical to TRBD1. The germline CDR1 and CDR2 sequences are LGHNA and YNFKEQ. V was clipped by 0 bases and J by 9 bases; unmatched bases: 12. CDR3 length: 17 residues. The CDR3: CASSQDRRTGGYPSYTF. The CDR3 DNA reads TGTGCCAGCAGCCAAGATCGCCGGACAGGGGGCTACCCAAGCTACACCTTC.

The chain couples TRBV9 to TRBJ1-1; possibly TRBD1 for D (5 bases). This CDR3 region has 15 residues. Germline V gene sequence: CDR1 SGDLS, CDR2 YYNGEE. The V end lost 1 base, the J end lost 4 bases, and 14 bases lay between the germline ends. CDR3 in DNA: TGTGCCAGCAGCGTATCCCCCCTGAGGGGCACTGAAGCTTTCTTT. Protein: CASSVSPLRGTEAFF.

This clonotype came up a few times. The chain recombines TRBV6-2 or TRBV6-3 with TRBJ1-2, with TRBD1 as a possible D gene (6 bases). Deletions cut 1 base from V and 1 base from J, with 10 bases between. Germline V gene lookup returns CDR1 MNHEY and CDR2 SVGEGT. This CDR3 comprises 15 residues. The CDR3 region has the DNA TGTGCCAGCAGTTACTGGGGGGCTGGTAACTATGGCTACACCTTC. Translation gives CASSYWGAGNYGYTF.

Details on this clonotype: Since no conserved phenylalanine or tryptophan closes the CDR3, a read error is the likely cause. The V call is TRBV2, the J call TRBJ1-2; 8 bases align to TRBD1. Losses at the gene ends were 11 bases for V and 2 bases for J; bases not matched to a gene: 7. The CDR3 runs 13 residues. Germline V gene data show CDR1 as SNHLY and CDR2 as FYNNEI. Here the CDR3 DNA reads TGTGCCCGAGGTCAGGGGGCGAACTATGGCTACACCGTC. Protein product: CARGQGANYGYTV.

The chain couples TRBV7-2 to TRBJ2-6; tentative D call: TRBD1 (5 bases). Germline CDR1 reads SGHTA; CDR2 reads FQGNSA. This CDR3 has 17 residues. The V end was cut by 1 base, the J end by 2 bases, with 12 bases between. CDR3 loop: CASSLDRPGPGANVLTF. The CDR3, as DNA: TGTGCCAGCAGCTTAGACCGACCAGGGCCTGGGGCCAACGTCCTGACTTTC.

This clonotype was counted only a few times. The chain recombines TRBV7-9 with TRBJ1-2; tentative D call: TRBD1 (5 bases). There are 13 residues in the CDR3. The germline gives CDR1 SEHNR, CDR2 FQNEAQ (reference sequence). V lost 5 bases, J lost 5 bases, and 12 bases lay in between. CDR3 sequence (DNA): TGTGCCAGCAGCGCTGGCGGGGCTTATGGCTACACCTTC. Translation: CASSAGGAYGYTF. Together with reference TRBV7-9 and TRBJ1-2, the CDR3 gives the full variable domain: DTGVSQNPRHKITKRGQNVTFRCDPISEHNRLYWYRQTLGQGPEFLTYFQNEAQLEKSRLLSDRFSAERPKGSFSTLEIQRTEQGDSAMYLCASSAGGAYGYTFGSGTRLTVV.

The chain links TRBV9 to TRBJ2-3, with TRBD2 matching 8 bases. The trim removed 1 base at V and 3 bases at J, leaving 4 bases unmatched. Germline CDR1 and CDR2: SGDLS and YYNGEE. The CDR3 length is 15 residues. The CDR3 bases are TGTGCCAGCAGCGTATCGGGAGGGGAAACAGATACGCAGTATTTT. It codes for CASSVSGGETDTQYF.

The chain links TRBV12-3 or TRBV12-4 to TRBJ1-1, with D possibly being TRBD1 (6 bases). This CDR3 is 16 amino acids long. V dropped 5 bases and J dropped 5 bases, with 21 bases sitting between them. CDR3 residues: CASSLTTGSWRTEAFF. The CDR3 region has the DNA TGTGCCAGCAGTCTAACAACAGGGTCATGGAGGACTGAAGCTTTCTTT.

Note on this clonotype: A junction boundary mismatches the germline segment, possibly from a read error. The chain couples TRBV4-1 to TRBJ1-2; D not certain. Germline CDR1 MGHRA, CDR2 YSYEKL. This CDR3 spans 16 amino acids. The CDR3 coding sequence is TGCGCCAGCAGCGAAGAAGGGCTTCCCGCTGTCTATGGCTACACCTTC. It yields the protein CASSEEGLPAVYGYTF.

The genes are TRBV12-3 or TRBV12-4 and TRBJ2-1; D possibly corresponds to TRBD1 (6 bases). This CDR3 comprises 12 residues. V was trimmed by 5 bases and J by 9 bases, leaving 11 bases between them. The CDR3 bases are TGTGCCAGCAGTCAGGGGACCGCTGAGCAGTTCTTC. This sequence encodes CASSQGTAEQFF.

With regard to this clonotype: The junction departs from the called germline gene at one end, perhaps through a read error. The V call is TRBV7-3, the J call TRBJ2-2; D is unclear. The CDR3 extends over 17 amino acids. Germline CDR1 is SGHTA and CDR2 is FQGTGA. The CDR3 here is CVSSLTFGAQNTGELFF. CDR3 bases: TGTGTCAGCAGCTTAACGTTCGGCGCCCAGAACACCGGGGAGCTGTTTTTT.

The V gene is TRBV29-1, the J gene TRBJ2-1; no definite D call. Germline CDR1 SQVTM, CDR2 ANQGSEA. Trimming stripped 8 bases from V and 13 bases from J, with 24 bases between. The CDR3 consists of 13 residues. CDR3 sequence (DNA): TGCAGCATCCACGGCGTCTCGGCGGAGACCCAGTTCTTC. Translating gives CSIHGVSAETQFF.

This clonotype occurred a few times. The CDR3 sequence: CASSTDRGGNEQFF. The CDR3 DNA is TGTGCCAGCAGTACTGACAGGGGTGGAAATGAGCAGTTCTTC. The chain joins TRBV6-6 to TRBJ2-1; TRBD1 matches at 8 bases. V shed 5 bases, J shed 7 bases, and the junction held 7 bases outside the gene matches. Germline values: CDR1 MNHNY, CDR2 SVGAGI (reference sequence). This CDR3 is built from 14 residues.

The rearrangement uses TRBV27 and TRBJ1-1; D remains unclear. The germline CDR1 and CDR2 sequences are MNHEY and SMNVEV (reference sequence). This CDR3 has 15 amino acids. V was pared by 2 bases and J by 1 base, with 11 bases between. The DNA of the CDR3 is TGTGCCAGCAGTTTAAGGCTCTCGGGGAACACTGAAGCTTTCTTT. Its translation: CASSLRLSGNTEAFF.

This clonotype came up a few times. CDR3 bases: TGCAGTGCTAGAGACCAGGGAGCAGCAGATACGCAGTATTTT. This sequence encodes CSARDQGAADTQYF. V and J are TRBV20-1 and TRBJ2-3; TRBD1 or TRBD2 may be the D gene (5 bases each). The CDR3 has 14 residues. The V end was cut by 0 bases, the J end by 4 bases, with 11 bases between. Germline V gene lookup returns CDR1 DFQATT and CDR2 SNEGSKA (reference sequence).

The chain recombines TRBV3-1 with TRBJ1-2; no clear D gene. This CDR3 is 13 amino acids long. Germline values: CDR1 LGHDT, CDR2 YNNKEL (reference sequence). Trimming removed 2 bases from V and 12 bases from J, with 16 bases in between. The CDR3 DNA follows: TGTGCCAGCAGCCAAACGGGGAGGGAAGTGGACACCTTC. Its translation: CASSQTGREVDTF. Filled out from reference TRBV3-1 and TRBJ1-2, the complete variable domain reads DTAVSQTPKYLVTQMGNDKSIKCEQNLGHDTMYWYKQDSKKFLKIMFSYNNKELIINETVPNRFSPKSPDKAHLNLHINSLELGDSAVYFCASSQTGREVDTFGSGTRLTVV.

This clonotype was counted a few times. The chain carries TRBV12-3 or TRBV12-4 and TRBJ1-1; 9 bases agree with TRBD1. The CDR3 runs to 14 residues. The J segment lost 4 bases and the V segment lost 6 bases, leaving 6 bases of the junction unmatched. In DNA form, the CDR3 reads TGTGCCAGCAGGGTAACAGGGGGCGGCACTGAAGCTTTCTTT. It is translated as CASRVTGGGTEAFF.

The chain combines TRBV7-2 with TRBJ2-7; no reliable D call. Germline V gene lookup returns CDR1 SGHTA and CDR2 FQGNSA. The V end lost 3 bases, the J end lost 2 bases, and 11 bases lay between the germline ends. The CDR3 runs to 14 residues. The CDR3 is CASSFERSTYEQYF. The CDR3 DNA sequence: TGTGCCAGCAGCTTTGAGAGGTCTACCTACGAGCAGTACTTC.

The table lists this clonotype with a few counts. The chain is built from TRBV27 and TRBJ1-2; D might be TRBD1 (5 bases). Germline CDR1 reads MNHEY; CDR2 reads SMNVEV (reference sequence). V was clipped by 2 bases and J by 5 bases, with 27 bases between them. The CDR3 consists of 19 residues. The CDR3 loop reads CASSLRFTPWGGIDYGYTF. DNA of the CDR3: TGTGCCAGCAGTTTAAGGTTCACGCCCTGGGGGGGGATAGATTATGGCTACACCTTC.

This clonotype was detected only a few times. V and J are TRBV28 and TRBJ2-5; D not certain. Between the trimmed V and J ends, which lost 5 bases and 5 bases, there was a span of 12 bases. The CDR3 has 13 amino acids. Germline loops: CDR1 MDHEN, CDR2 SYDVKM. Here the CDR3 DNA reads TGTGCCAGCAGTCAAAACTTTGGGGAGACCCAGTACTTC. Residues: CASSQNFGETQYF.

The CDR3 region is CATSALDTTDTQYF. The DNA for the CDR3 is TGTGCCACCAGTGCCCTGGACACGACAGATACGCAGTATTTT. The chain couples TRBV24-1 to TRBJ2-3, with D maybe TRBD1 (5 bases). Germline CDR1 reads KGHDR; CDR2 reads SFDVKD. The CDR3 is 14 amino acids. Trimming took off 5 bases at V and 3 bases at J, with 11 bases between the two ends.

This chain connects TRBV4-3 to TRBJ2-7; tentatively, D is TRBD1 (7 bases). The CDR3 runs 17 residues. Trimming took 0 bases from V and 2 from J, leaving 17 bases between them. Per germline, CDR1 LGHNA and CDR2 YSLEER. CDR3 in amino acids: CASSQEWAGGITYEQYF. CDR3 DNA: TGCGCCAGCAGCCAAGAGTGGGCAGGGGGGATTACCTACGAGCAGTACTTC.